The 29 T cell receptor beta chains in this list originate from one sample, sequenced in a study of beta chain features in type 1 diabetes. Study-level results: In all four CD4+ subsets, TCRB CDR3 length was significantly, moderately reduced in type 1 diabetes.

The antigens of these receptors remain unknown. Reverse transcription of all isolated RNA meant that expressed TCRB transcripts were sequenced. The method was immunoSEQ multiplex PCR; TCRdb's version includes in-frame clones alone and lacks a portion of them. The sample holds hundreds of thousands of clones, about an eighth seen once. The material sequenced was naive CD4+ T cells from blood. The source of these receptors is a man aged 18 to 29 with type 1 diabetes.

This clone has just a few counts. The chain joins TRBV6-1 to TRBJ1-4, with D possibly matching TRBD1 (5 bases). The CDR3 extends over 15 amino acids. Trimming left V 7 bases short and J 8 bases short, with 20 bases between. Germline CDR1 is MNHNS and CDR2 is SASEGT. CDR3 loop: CASTKTETVREKLFF. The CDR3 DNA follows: TGTGCCAGCACCAAGACAGAAACTGTTAGGGAAAAACTGTTTTTT.

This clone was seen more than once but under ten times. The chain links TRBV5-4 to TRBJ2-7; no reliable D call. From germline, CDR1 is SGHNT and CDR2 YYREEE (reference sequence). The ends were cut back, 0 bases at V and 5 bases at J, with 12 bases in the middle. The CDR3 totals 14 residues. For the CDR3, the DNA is TGTGCCAGCAGCTTGGCCGGTCTGCGCAACGAGCAGTACTTC. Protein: CASSLAGLRNEQYF.

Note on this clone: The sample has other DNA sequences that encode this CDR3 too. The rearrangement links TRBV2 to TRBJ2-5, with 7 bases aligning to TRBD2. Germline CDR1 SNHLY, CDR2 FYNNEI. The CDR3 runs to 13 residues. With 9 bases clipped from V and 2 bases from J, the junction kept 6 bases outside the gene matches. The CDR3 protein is CASRLAAQETQYF. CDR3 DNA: TGTGCCAGTCGACTAGCCGCTCAAGAGACCCAGTACTTC.

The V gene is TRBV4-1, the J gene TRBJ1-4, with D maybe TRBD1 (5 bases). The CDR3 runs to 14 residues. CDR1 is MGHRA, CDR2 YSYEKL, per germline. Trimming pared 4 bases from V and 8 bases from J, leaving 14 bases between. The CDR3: CASSPTDGTEKLFF. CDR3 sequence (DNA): TGCGCCAGCAGCCCCACCGACGGGACCGAAAAACTGTTTTTT.

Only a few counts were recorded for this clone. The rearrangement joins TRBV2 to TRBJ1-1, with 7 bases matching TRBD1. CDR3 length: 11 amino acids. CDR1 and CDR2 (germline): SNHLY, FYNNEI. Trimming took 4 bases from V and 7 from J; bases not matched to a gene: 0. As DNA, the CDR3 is TGTGCCAGCAGTGGGGACAGTGAAGCTTTCTTT. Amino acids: CASSGDSEAFF.

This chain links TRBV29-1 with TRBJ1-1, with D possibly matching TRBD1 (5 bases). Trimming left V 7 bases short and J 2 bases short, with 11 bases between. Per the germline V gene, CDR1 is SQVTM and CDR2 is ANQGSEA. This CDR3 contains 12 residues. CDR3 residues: CSARQGNTEAFF. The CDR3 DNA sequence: TGCAGCGCGCGGCAGGGAAACACTGAAGCTTTCTTT.

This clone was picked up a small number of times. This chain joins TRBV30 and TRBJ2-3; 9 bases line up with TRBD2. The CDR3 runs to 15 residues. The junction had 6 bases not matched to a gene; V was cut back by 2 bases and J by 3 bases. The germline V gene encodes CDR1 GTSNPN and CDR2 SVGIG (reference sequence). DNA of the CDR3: TGTGCCTGGAGTCCGAGCGGGGGGTTTACAGATACGCAGTATTTT. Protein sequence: CAWSPSGGFTDTQYF. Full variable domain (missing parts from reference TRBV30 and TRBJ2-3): SQTIHQWPATLVQPVGSPLSLECTVEGTSNPNLYWYRQAAGRGLQLLFYSVGIGQISSEVPQNLSASRPQDRQFILSSKKLLLSDSGFYLCAWSPSGGFTDTQYFGPGTRLTVL.

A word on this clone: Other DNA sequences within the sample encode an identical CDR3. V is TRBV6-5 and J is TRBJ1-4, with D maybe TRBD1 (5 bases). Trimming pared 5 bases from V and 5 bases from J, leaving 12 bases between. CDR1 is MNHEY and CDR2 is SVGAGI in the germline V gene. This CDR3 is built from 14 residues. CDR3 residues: CASSRDGGNEKLFF. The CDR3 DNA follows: TGTGCCAGCAGTCGTGACGGGGGGAATGAAAAACTGTTTTTT.

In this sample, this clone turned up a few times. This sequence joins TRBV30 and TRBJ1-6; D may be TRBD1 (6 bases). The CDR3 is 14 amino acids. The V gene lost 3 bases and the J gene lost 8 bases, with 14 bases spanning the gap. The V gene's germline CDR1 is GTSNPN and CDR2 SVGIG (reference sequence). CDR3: CAWRKNYRDSPLHF. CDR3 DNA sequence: TGTGCCTGGAGAAAAAACTACAGGGATTCACCCCTCCACTTT.

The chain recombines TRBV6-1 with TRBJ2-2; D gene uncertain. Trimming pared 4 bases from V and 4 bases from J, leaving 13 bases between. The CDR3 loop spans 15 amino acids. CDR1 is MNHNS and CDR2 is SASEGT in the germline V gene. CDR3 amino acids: CASSGGSPGTGELFF. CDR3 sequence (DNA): TGTGCCAGCAGTGGGGGTAGCCCTGGCACCGGGGAGCTGTTTTTT.

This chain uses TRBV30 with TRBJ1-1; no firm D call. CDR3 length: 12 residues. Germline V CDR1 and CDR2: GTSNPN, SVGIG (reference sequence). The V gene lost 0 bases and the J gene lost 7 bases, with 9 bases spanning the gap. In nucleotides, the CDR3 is TGTGCCTGGAGTGTACATGGGTATGAAGCTTTCTTT. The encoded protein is CAWSVHGYEAFF.

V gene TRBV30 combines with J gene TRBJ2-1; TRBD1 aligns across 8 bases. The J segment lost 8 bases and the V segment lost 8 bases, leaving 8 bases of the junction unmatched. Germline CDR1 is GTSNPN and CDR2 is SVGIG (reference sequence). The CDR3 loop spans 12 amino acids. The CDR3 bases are TGTGCCCCCCGGACAGGGATAGATGAGCAGTTCTTC. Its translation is CAPRTGIDEQFF.

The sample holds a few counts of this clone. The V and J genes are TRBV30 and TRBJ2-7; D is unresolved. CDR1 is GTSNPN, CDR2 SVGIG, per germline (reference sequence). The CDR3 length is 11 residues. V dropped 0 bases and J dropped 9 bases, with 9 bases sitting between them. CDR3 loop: CAWSVPDMQYF. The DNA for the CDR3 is TGTGCCTGGAGTGTACCGGATATGCAGTACTTC.

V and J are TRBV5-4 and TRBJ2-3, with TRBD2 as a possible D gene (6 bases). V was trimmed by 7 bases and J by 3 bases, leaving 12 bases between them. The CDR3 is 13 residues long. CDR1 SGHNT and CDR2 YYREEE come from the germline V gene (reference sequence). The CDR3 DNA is TGTGCCAGCTTGATCCGGGGGACAGATACGCAGTATTTT. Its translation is CASLIRGTDTQYF.

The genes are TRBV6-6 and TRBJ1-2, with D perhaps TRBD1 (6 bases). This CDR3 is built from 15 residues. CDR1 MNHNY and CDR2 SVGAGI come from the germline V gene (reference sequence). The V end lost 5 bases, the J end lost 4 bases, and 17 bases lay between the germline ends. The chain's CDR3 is CASSTNWDTGYGYTF. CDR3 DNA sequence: TGTGCCAGCAGTACAAACTGGGACACGGGCTATGGCTACACCTTC.

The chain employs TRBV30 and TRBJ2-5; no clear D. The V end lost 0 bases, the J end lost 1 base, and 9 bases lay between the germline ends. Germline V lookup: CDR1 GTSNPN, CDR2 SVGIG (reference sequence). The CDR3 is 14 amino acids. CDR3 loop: CAWSVSQTQETQYF. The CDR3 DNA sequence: TGTGCCTGGAGTGTAAGTCAAACCCAAGAGACCCAGTACTTC.

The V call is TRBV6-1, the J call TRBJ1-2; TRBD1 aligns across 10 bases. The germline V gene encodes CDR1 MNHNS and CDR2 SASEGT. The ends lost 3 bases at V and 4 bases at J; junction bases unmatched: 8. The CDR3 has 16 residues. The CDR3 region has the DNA TGTGCCAGCAGTGACTGGGACAGGGGAGACCGCTATGGCTACACCTTC. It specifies CASSDWDRGDRYGYTF.

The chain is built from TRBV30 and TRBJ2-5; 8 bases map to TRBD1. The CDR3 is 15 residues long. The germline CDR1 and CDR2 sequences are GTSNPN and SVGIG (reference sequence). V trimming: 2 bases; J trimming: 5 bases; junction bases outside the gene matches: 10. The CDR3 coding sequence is TGTGCCTGGAGTCCCGGACAGGGACCCTCGGAGACCCAGTACTTC. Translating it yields CAWSPGQGPSETQYF.

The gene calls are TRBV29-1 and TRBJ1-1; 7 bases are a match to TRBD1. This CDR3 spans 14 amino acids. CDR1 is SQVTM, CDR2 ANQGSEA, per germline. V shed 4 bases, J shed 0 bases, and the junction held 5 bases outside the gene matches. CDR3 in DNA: TGCAGCGTTGCGGGACAGCACATGAACACTGAAGCTTTCTTT. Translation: CSVAGQHMNTEAFF. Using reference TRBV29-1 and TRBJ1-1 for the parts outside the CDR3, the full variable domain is SAVISQKPSRDICQRGTSLTIQCQVDSQVTMMFWYRQQPGQSLTLIATANQGSEATYESGFVIDKFPISRPNLTFSTLTVSNMSPEDSSIYLCSVAGQHMNTEAFFGQGTRLTVV.

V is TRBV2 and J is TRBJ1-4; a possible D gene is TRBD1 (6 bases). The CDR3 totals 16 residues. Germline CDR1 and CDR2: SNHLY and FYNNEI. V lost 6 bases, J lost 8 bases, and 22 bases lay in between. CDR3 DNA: TGTGCCAGCAGCGGAAGTGGGACACCAATAGGGGAAAAACTGTTTTTT. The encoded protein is CASSGSGTPIGEKLFF.

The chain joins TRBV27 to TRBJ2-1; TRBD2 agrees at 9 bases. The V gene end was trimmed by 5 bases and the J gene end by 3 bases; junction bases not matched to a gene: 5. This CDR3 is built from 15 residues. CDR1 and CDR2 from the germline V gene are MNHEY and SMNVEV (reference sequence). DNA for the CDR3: TGTGCCAGCAGTCCGAGCGGGGGGTTCTACAATGAGCAGTTCTTC. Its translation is CASSPSGGFYNEQFF.

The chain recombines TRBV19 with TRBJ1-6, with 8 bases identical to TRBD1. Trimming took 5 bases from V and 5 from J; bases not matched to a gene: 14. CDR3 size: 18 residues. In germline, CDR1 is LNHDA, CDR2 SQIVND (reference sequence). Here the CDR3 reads CASSARQGFYSDNSPLHF. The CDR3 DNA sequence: TGTGCCAGTAGTGCAAGACAGGGGTTCTATTCGGATAATTCACCCCTCCACTTT.

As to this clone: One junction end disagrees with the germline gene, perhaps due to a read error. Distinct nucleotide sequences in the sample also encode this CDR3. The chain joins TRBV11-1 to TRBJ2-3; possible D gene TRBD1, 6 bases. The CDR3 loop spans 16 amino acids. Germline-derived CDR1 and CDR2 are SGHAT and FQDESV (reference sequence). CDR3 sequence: CASSQGSGTAFDTQYF. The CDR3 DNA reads TGTGCCAGCAGCCAGGGGTCCGGGACGGCTTTTGATACACAGTATTTT.

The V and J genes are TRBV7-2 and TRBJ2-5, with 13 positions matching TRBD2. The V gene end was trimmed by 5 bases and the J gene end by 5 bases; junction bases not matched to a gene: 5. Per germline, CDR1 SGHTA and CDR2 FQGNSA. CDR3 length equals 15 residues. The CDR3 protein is CASSAGTSGAETQYF. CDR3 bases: TGTGCCAGCAGCGCCGGGACTAGCGGGGCGGAGACCCAGTACTTC.

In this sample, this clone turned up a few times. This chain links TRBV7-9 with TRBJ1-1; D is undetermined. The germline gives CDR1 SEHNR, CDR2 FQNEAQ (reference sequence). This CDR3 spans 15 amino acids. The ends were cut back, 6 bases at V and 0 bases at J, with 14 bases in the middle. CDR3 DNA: TGTGCCAGCAGACGTGACACTTCCATGAACACTGAAGCTTTCTTT. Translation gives CASRRDTSMNTEAFF.

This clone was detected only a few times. In DNA, the CDR3 is TGTGCCAGCAGCCTCGACAGGGGCACCACAGATACGCAGTATTTT. Translated, it gives CASSLDRGTTDTQYF. The rearrangement joins TRBV9 to TRBJ2-3; 8 bases line up with TRBD1. J was trimmed by 2 bases and V by 4 bases; bases with no gene match: 6. Germline V gene lookup returns CDR1 SGDLS and CDR2 YYNGEE. The CDR3 extends over 15 amino acids.

CDR3 coding DNA: TGTGCCTGGAGTGTCGGACCCCATGGCTACACCTTC. It encodes CAWSVGPHGYTF. The chain carries TRBV30 and TRBJ1-2, with D hard to call. Trimming took 0 bases from V and 6 from J, leaving 8 bases between them. CDR1 is GTSNPN, CDR2 SVGIG, per germline (reference sequence). The CDR3 totals 12 residues.

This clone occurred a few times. The CDR3 coding sequence is TGTGCCAGCAGCTTTGGGTCGGGATTCACCGGGGAGCTGTTTTTT. It encodes CASSFGSGFTGELFF. The V gene is TRBV7-9, the J gene TRBJ2-2, with D possibly TRBD2 on 5 matching bases. CDR1 and CDR2 (germline): SEHNR, FQNEAQ (reference sequence). V was trimmed by 3 bases and J by 4 bases, leaving 12 bases between them. This CDR3 has 15 amino acids.

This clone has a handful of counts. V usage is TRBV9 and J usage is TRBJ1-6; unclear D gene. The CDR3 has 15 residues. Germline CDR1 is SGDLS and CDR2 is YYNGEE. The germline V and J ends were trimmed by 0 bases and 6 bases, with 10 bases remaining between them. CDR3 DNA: TGTGCCAGCAGCGTAGAGTGGACGAGTAATTCACCCCTCCACTTT. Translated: CASSVEWTSNSPLHF.